One TCR beta chain is described in this entry. Antigen specificity is unknown. The PCR made use of 60 Vbeta and 13 Jbeta primers. Per the authors' pipeline: In a later analysis, 70 million to 80 million unique TCR beta chains included roughly 11 million shared by two or more donors. Profiled with immunoSEQ multiplex PCR; TCRdb holds only in-frame clones, not every one. V, J and clone size reflect that table, while D and trimming were determined from the DNA. The profile covers hundreds of thousands of clones, with about 90% appearing a single time and about 2% taken by the ten largest. V was clipped by 1 base and J by 2 bases; unmatched bases: 1. The germline V gene encodes CDR1 SGHRS and CDR2 YFSETQ. This CDR3 contains 15 residues. These data come from a study of cytomegalovirus exposure and HLA in healthy donors. Findings of the study overall: Trimming of TCR beta V- and J-genes showed a link, identified in a later analysis, to a missense DCLRE1C variant. A few CMV-associated chains proved CMV antigen-specific in vitro. Altogether, 164 TCR beta chains were recorded as cytomegalovirus-associated.

Material: PBMCs. The source is a woman between 18 and 29 years old in good health and CMV-seronegative. The chain joins TRBV5-1 to TRBJ2-2; 8 nucleotides agree with TRBD2. CDR3 loop: CASSLTSGNTGELFF. As DNA, the CDR3 is TGCGCCAGCAGCTTGACTAGCGGTAACACCGGGGAGCTGTTTTTT.